This T cell receptor beta chain was recovered during a study of metastatic and nonmetastatic thyroid tumors. This CDR3 is 13 amino acids long. Per germline, CDR1 MNHNS and CDR2 SASEGT. Trimming cost V 5 bases and J 5 bases, with 10 bases left between them. This clone was recorded many times. Through MiXCR, TCRdb re-clonotyped the PCR reads. The sample includes more than 90,000 clones, roughly an eighth seen only once; the top ten take around 10%. Thyroid surgery took place with no prior treatment in any patient. This TCR derives from a female donor with papillary thyroid cancer or a benign thyroid nodule (not recorded which). Some clones in this sample may be carry-over from other donors' samples. The rearrangement joins TRBV6-1 to TRBJ2-1, with a tentative D call TRBD2 (6 bases). The sample taken for sequencing was blood. This CDR3 reads CASSRGLNNEQFF. Here the CDR3 DNA reads TGTGCCAGCAGTCGCGGACTAAACAATGAGCAGTTCTTC.